This TCR beta chain was captured by sequencing in a study of T-cell reconstitution after alpha-beta-depleted transplantation in children. Study-level results: Newly made T cells mostly supplied T-cell counts and diversity one year after transplant.

As concerns this clonotype: The target antigen is unknown.

J gave up 2 bases and V 7 bases, and 11 bases lay outside the gene matches. The germline gives CDR1 MDHEN, CDR2 SYDVKM. This CDR3 comprises 15 residues. As it was prepared, the TCRbeta library received unique molecular identifiers. TCRdb fed the PCR reads into MiXCR, producing one record per CDR3 protein. The sample consists of fewer than 700,000 distinct CDR3 sequences, around 13% of them appearing once. The chain carries TRBV28 and TRBJ2-7, with 7 positions matching TRBD2. This specimen consisted of PBMCs, mostly from graft donor cells, obtained 360 days after TCRalphabeta/CD19-depleted stem cell transplant. The clonotype comes from a male patient aged 10-17 years who had a stem cell transplant for acute myeloid leukemia, so the T cells may come from the graft donor. The CDR3 bases are TGTGCCAGCACCCCGGCGGGGGTTAGTACCTACGAGCAGTACTTC. Residues: CASTPAGVSTYEQYF.